This T cell receptor (beta chain) was documented in a study of T-cell reconstitution after alpha-beta-depleted transplantation in children. The V end lost 2 bases, the J end lost 3 bases, and 7 bases lay between the germline ends. Per germline, CDR1 SQVTM and CDR2 ANQGSEA. This CDR3 spans 12 amino acids. This clonotype was recorded at least ten times. The target antigen is unknown. Regarding the study as a whole: At one year after transplant, newly produced T cells mostly accounted for T-cell counts and diversity. TCRbeta diversity was high at day 60 in some patients (a result of surviving recipient T cells and thymic progenitors).

Unique molecular identifiers were used to barcode this TCRbeta library. TCRdb re-called the PCR reads with MiXCR, one entry per CDR3 protein. Among about 460,000 distinct CDR3 sequences, about an eighth were seen once, and the ten largest hold around 15%. Specimen: PBMCs, mostly from graft donor cells, collected 180 days after TCRalphabeta/CD19-depleted stem cell transplant. This receptor was obtained from a female patient aged 2-15 years who had a stem cell transplant for aplastic anemia, so the T cells may come from the graft donor. This rearrangement joins TRBV29-1 to TRBJ1-2, with D possibly TRBD1 on 5 matching bases. The CDR3 region is CSVEPGDYGYTF. The CDR3 DNA sequence: TGCAGCGTTGAACCGGGGGACTATGGCTACACCTTC.